This T cell receptor (beta chain) is drawn from a study of blood T cells in healthy people across ages. Samples each yielded at least 6 micrograms of total RNA. Primed by a sample-barcoded 5' primer and a J-beta primer mix, a second PCR proceeded for about 6 to 11 cycles. MiXCR, run by TCRdb on the 5' RACE reads, gives a single entry per CDR3 protein. The sample includes under 2 million distinct CDR3 sequences, almost 35% seen only once; the top ten take roughly 10%. The CDR3 length is 15 residues. The V and J ends lost 0 bases and 1 base respectively, with 10 bases between them. CDR1 is SEHNR, CDR2 FQNEAQ, per germline (reference sequence). Findings and limits, study-wide: Investigators viewed diversity estimates from one million T cells as underestimates, the study reported. In older individuals, TCR beta diversity per million T cells was lower, falling roughly linearly with age.

This clonotype was observed a handful of times. Its target is not known. The chain uses TRBV7-9 and TRBJ2-7, with D possibly called TRBD1 or TRBD2 (5 bases each). This receptor was taken from a woman aged 25 to 39 in good health. Material for sequencing was blood. CDR3 in DNA: TGTGCCAGCAGCTTAGCGGAGGACATTTCCTACGAGCAGTACTTC. It specifies CASSLAEDISYEQYF. Using reference TRBV7-9 and TRBJ2-7 for the parts outside the CDR3, the full variable domain is DTGVSQNPRHKITKRGQNVTFRCDPISEHNRLYWYRQTLGQGPEFLTYFQNEAQLEKSRLLSDRFSAERPKGSFSTLEIQRTEQGDSAMYLCASSLAEDISYEQYFGPGTRLTVT.